These 15 T cell receptor beta chains were all obtained from the same sample, sequenced in a study of cytomegalovirus exposure and HLA in healthy donors. Use of 60 Vbeta and 13 Jbeta primers characterized the PCR. Profiled with immunoSEQ multiplex PCR; TCRdb holds only in-frame clones, not every one. Among about 130,000 clones listed, 75% to 90% were seen once. Sequencing was done on a sample of PBMCs. These receptors were obtained from a woman between 35 and 50 years old in good health and CMV-seropositive.

The chain carries TRBV4-2 and TRBJ1-2, with TRBD1 as a possible D gene (5 bases). CDR3 size: 17 residues. Germline values: CDR1 LGHNA, CDR2 YNFKEQ. V lost 4 bases and J lost 0, with 18 bases in between. The CDR3 DNA sequence: TGTGCCAGCAGCCTCCATCAGGGCGACGTTTCTAACTATGGCTACACCTTC. The encoded protein is CASSLHQGDVSNYGYTF.

This sequence joins TRBV5-5 and TRBJ2-7; the D gene is possibly TRBD1 (5 bases). CDR1 and CDR2 from the germline V gene are SGHKS and YYEKEE (reference sequence). The CDR3 length is 13 residues. The V end was cut by 5 bases, the J end by 3 bases, with 12 bases between. CDR3 amino acids: CASRSGQGYEQYF. CDR3 sequence (DNA): TGTGCCAGCAGGTCAGGACAAGGCTACGAGCAGTACTTC.

The chain couples TRBV5-1 to TRBJ1-5, with D uncertain. The V end was cut by 4 bases, the J end by 4 bases, with 9 bases between. Germline values: CDR1 SGHRS, CDR2 YFSETQ. This CDR3 has 13 residues. DNA of the CDR3: TGCGCCAGCAGCATTGACGGGAATCAGCCCCAGCATTTT. Protein sequence: CASSIDGNQPQHF.

This clone was counted a single time. The chain uses TRBV6-5 and TRBJ1-6, with 12 bases that match TRBD1. This CDR3 contains 14 residues. Germline V gene lookup returns CDR1 MNHEY and CDR2 SVGAGI. J lost 7 bases, V lost 6 bases, and 1 base had no gene match. This CDR3 is CASRGTGGNSPLHF. The CDR3 bases are TGTGCCAGCAGGGGGACAGGGGGCAATTCACCCCTCCACTTT.

This clone has only a few counts. The genes are TRBV5-6 and TRBJ1-6, with D perhaps TRBD1 (6 bases). The CDR3 covers 13 residues. The V gene lost 4 bases and the J gene lost 7 bases, with 9 bases spanning the gap. Germline V gene lookup returns CDR1 SGHDT and CDR2 YYEEEE. The CDR3: CASSARGNSPLHF. CDR3 DNA sequence: TGTGCCAGCAGCGCCAGGGGAAATTCACCCCTCCACTTT.

Here the CDR3 reads CTEPPARGISSYEQYF. For the CDR3, the DNA is TGCACCGAGCCCCCCGCTCGGGGTATATCCTCCTACGAGCAGTACTTC. This chain uses TRBV29-1 with TRBJ2-7, with a weak D call TRBD2 (5 bases). The CDR3 contains 16 residues. Germline lookup yields CDR1 SQVTM and CDR2 ANQGSEA.

The chain links TRBV6-5 to TRBJ2-7; 9 nucleotides align to TRBD2. The CDR3 has 16 amino acids. J lost 2 bases, V lost 0 bases, and 5 bases had no gene match. Germline assignment: CDR1 MNHEY and CDR2 SVGAGI. This chain's CDR3 is CASSYSRTSEAYEQYF. The CDR3 bases are TGTGCCAGCAGTTACTCGAGGACTAGCGAAGCCTACGAGCAGTACTTC.

The J gene is TRBJ2-3, the V gene TRBV2, with D hard to call. This CDR3 region has 13 residues. Trimming removed 3 bases at V and 0 bases at J, with 4 bases between. CDR1 is SNHLY and CDR2 is FYNNEI in the germline V gene. CDR3 protein: CASSEGSTDTQYF. The CDR3 DNA sequence: TGTGCCAGCAGTGAGGGCAGCACAGATACGCAGTATTTT.

This chain uses TRBV7-9 with TRBJ1-1; TRBD1 is a possible D gene (6 bases). Germline V gives CDR1 SEHNR, CDR2 FQNEAQ (reference sequence). This CDR3 has 14 residues. V lost 6 bases and J 0 bases, leaving 11 bases between the germline ends. The CDR3, as DNA: TGTGCCAGCAGTACGGACAGCTTGAACACTGAAGCTTTCTTT. This gives the protein CASSTDSLNTEAFF. Looking up the rest from reference TRBV7-9 and TRBJ1-1 gives the full variable domain: DTGVSQNPRHKITKRGQNVTFRCDPISEHNRLYWYRQTLGQGPEFLTYFQNEAQLEKSRLLSDRFSAERPKGSFSTLEIQRTEQGDSAMYLCASSTDSLNTEAFFGQGTRLTVV.

This chain connects TRBV28 to TRBJ2-3; TRBD2 aligns across 12 bases. The CDR3 has 17 residues. Trimming took 6 bases from V and 2 from J; bases not matched to a gene: 9. The V gene's germline CDR1 is MDHEN and CDR2 SYDVKM. The CDR3 DNA is TGTGCCAGCAGCCGAAGAGGGACTAGCGGGCTCACAGATACGCAGTATTTT. It codes for CASSRRGTSGLTDTQYF.

CDR3 in DNA: TGTGCCAGCAGCCAAGAGAGGAATGAGCAGTTCTTC. Translated, it gives CASSQERNEQFF. V gene TRBV4-2 combines with J gene TRBJ2-1; D remains unclear. Trimming pared 0 bases from V and 7 bases from J, leaving 4 bases between. Germline CDR1 and CDR2: LGHNA and YNFKEQ. CDR3 length equals 12 residues.

In its sample, this clone was seen once. The CDR3 loop is CASSQEEGVNTEAFF. CDR3 bases: TGTGCCAGCAGCCAAGAGGAGGGCGTGAACACTGAAGCTTTCTTT. This rearrangement joins TRBV4-2 to TRBJ1-1, with D uncertain. Per the germline V gene, CDR1 is LGHNA and CDR2 is YNFKEQ. The ends were cut back, 0 bases at V and 0 bases at J, with 8 bases in the middle. CDR3 size: 15 residues.

The chain links TRBV7-9 to TRBJ2-5, with a possible D match to TRBD2 (5 bases). V lost 0 bases to trimming and J lost 6 bases, with 11 bases between them. The CDR3 runs to 14 residues. Germline V gene lookup returns CDR1 SEHNR and CDR2 FQNEAQ (reference sequence). CDR3 in amino acids: CASSLAGEAKTQYF. The CDR3 coding sequence is TGTGCCAGCAGCTTAGCGGGAGAGGCAAAGACCCAGTACTTC.

The sample holds a few counts of this clone. The V and J genes are TRBV27 and TRBJ2-7; the D gene is possibly TRBD1 (5 bases). The ends were cut back, 6 bases at V and 4 bases at J, with 25 bases in the middle. The CDR3 is 17 amino acids. The germline CDR1 and CDR2 sequences are MNHEY and SMNVEV (reference sequence). The DNA of the CDR3 is TGTGCCAGCAGCCCCAGACAATATCGACAGCCCCGATACGAGCAGTACTTC. Translated: CASSPRQYRQPRYEQYF.

This chain connects TRBV7-2 to TRBJ2-5; no clear D gene. Looked up from germline, CDR1 is SGHTA and CDR2 is FQGNSA. V lost 5 bases and J 3 bases, leaving 10 bases between the germline ends. The CDR3 totals 13 residues. The DNA of the CDR3 is TGTGCCAGCAGCCTCTTTCGGGAAGAGACCCAGTACTTC. It specifies CASSLFREETQYF.